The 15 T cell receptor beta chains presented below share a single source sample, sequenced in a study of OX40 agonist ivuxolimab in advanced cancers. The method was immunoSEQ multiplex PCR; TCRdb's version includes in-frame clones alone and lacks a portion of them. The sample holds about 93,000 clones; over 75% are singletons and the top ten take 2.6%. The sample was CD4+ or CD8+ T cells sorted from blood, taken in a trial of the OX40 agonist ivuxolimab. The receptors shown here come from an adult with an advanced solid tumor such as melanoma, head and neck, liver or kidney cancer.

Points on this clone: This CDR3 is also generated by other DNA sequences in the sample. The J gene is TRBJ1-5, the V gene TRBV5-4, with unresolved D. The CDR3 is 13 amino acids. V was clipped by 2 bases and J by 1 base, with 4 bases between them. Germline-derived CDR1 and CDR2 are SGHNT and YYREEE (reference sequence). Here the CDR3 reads CASSFDSNQPQHF. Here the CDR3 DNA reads TGTGCCAGCAGCTTCGACAGCAATCAGCCCCAGCATTTT.

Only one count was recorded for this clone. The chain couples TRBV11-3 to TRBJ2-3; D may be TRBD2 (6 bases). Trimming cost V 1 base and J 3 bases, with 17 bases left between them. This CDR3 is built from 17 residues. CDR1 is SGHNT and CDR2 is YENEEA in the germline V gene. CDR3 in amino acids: CASSLGLAQSGTDTQYF. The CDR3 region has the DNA TGTGCCAGCAGCTTAGGGCTAGCGCAAAGTGGGACAGATACGCAGTATTTT.

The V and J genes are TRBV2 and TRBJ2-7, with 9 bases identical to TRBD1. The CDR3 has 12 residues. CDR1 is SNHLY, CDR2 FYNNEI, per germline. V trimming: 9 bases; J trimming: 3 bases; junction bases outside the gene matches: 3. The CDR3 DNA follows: TGTGCCAGTGGACAGGGGATCTACGAGCAGTACTTC. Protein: CASGQGIYEQYF.

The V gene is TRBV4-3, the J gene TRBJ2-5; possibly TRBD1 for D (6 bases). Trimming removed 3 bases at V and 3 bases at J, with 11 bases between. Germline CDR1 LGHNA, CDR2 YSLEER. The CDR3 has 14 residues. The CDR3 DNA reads TGCGCCAGCAGCCAGGATGGACAGAAAGAGACCCAGTACTTC. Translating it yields CASSQDGQKETQYF.

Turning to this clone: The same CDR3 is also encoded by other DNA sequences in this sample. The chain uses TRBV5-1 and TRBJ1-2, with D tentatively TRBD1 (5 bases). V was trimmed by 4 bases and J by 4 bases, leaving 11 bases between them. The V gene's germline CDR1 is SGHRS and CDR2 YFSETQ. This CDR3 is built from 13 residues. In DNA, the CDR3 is TGCGCCAGCAGCCCTGGCCAGGGCTATGGCTACACCTTC. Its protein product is CASSPGQGYGYTF.

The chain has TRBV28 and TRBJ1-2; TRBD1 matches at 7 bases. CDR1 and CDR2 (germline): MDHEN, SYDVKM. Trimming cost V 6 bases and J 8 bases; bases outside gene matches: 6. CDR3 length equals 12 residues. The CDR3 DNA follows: TGTGCCAGCAGCGTGGACAGGACAGGCTACACCTTC. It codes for CASSVDRTGYTF.

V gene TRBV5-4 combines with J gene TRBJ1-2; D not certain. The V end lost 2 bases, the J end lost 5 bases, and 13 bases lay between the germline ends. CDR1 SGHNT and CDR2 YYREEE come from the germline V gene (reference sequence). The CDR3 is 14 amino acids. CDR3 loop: CASSFSGTTYGYTF. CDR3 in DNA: TGTGCCAGCAGCTTCTCGGGCACCACATATGGCTACACCTTC. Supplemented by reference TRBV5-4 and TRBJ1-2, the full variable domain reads ETGVTQSPTHLIKTRGQQVTLRCSSQSGHNTVSWYQQALGQGPQFIFQYYREEENGRGNFPPRFSGLQFPNYSSELNVNALELDDSALYLCASSFSGTTYGYTFGSGTRLTVV.

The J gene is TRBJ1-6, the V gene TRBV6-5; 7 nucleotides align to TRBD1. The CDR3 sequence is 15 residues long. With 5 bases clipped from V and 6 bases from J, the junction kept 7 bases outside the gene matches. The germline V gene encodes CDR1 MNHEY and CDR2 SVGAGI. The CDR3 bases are TGTGCCAGCAGTCCCACGACAGGGTTTAATTCACCCCTCCACTTT. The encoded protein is CASSPTTGFNSPLHF.

The CDR3 here is CATSKDPRSYNEQFF. The CDR3 DNA reads TGTGCCACCTCGAAGGACCCCCGCTCCTACAATGAGCAGTTCTTC. The rearrangement uses TRBV10-3 and TRBJ2-1; the D is unclear. V was shortened by 10 bases and J by 0 bases, with 16 bases between the two germline ends. Per germline, CDR1 ENHRY and CDR2 SYGVKD. CDR3 length: 15 amino acids.

The CDR3 DNA reads as TGTGCCAGCAGCGCGAACACCGGGGAGCTGTTTTTT. Its translation: CASSANTGELFF. This chain links TRBV7-2 with TRBJ2-2, with D unresolved. V was pared by 5 bases and J by 0 bases, with 1 base between. CDR3 size: 12 residues. Germline CDR1 and CDR2: SGHTA and FQGNSA.

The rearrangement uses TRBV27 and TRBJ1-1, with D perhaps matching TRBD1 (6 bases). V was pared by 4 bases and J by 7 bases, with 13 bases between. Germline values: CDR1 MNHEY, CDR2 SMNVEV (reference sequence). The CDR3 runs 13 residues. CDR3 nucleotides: TGTGCCAGCAGTTCTTCAGACAGGTTTGAAGCTTTCTTT. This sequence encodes CASSSSDRFEAFF.

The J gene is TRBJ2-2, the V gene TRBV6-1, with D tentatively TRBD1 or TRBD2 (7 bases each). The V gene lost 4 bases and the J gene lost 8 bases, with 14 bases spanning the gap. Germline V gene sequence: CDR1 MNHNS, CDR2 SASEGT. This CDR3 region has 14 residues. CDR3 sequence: CASSAYRGGGELFF. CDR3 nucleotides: TGTGCCAGCAGTGCATACAGGGGAGGGGGGGAGCTGTTTTTT.

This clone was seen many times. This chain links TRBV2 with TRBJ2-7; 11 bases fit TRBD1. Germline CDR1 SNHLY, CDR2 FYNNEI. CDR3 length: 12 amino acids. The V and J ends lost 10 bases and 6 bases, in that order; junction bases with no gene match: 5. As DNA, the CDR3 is TGTGCCAACGGACAGGGGGCCCTCGAGCAGTACTTC. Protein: CANGQGALEQYF.

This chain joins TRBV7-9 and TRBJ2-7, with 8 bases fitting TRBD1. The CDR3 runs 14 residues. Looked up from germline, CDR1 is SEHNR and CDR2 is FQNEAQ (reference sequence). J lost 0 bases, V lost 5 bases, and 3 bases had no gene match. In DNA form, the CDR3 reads TGTGCCAGCAGCACGGGACAGGTCTCCTACGAGCAGTACTTC. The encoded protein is CASSTGQVSYEQYF.

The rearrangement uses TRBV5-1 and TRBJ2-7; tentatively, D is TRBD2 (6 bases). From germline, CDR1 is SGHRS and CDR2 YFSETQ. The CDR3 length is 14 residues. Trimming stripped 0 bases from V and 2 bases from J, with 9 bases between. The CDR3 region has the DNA TGCGCCAGCAGCTTGGCCGGAGGGCCCTACGAGCAGTACTTC. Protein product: CASSLAGGPYEQYF.